This T cell receptor beta chain was found in a study of vaccination and CD4 T cells after COVID-19. CDR3 size: 11 residues. Germline V gives CDR1 LNHNV, CDR2 YYDKDF (reference sequence). The germline V and J ends were trimmed by 6 bases and 0 bases, with 2 bases remaining between them. Study results and limitations: Convalescent patients had a median 86.3% of reactive clones appearing only post-vaccination.

This clonotype occurred a few times. The antigen is unknown. Once obtained from cultured CD4+ T cells, the DNA was sequenced using the Oncomine TCR Beta short-read assay. Genomic DNA extraction was carried out from cultured CD4+ T cells. TCRdb reanalysed the PCR reads using MiXCR and keeps one entry per CDR3 protein. The data show 12,000 or so distinct CDR3 sequences, 25% to 30% seen once. The treatment here: approximately nine-day PBMC culture with coronavirus spike peptide pools or control peptides (ViraFEST assay). The unexposed donor provided CD4+ T cells, which were taken before the COVID-19 pandemic (2011-2018).

The source is a human donor in good health. This rearrangement joins TRBV15 to TRBJ1-1, with unresolved D. Material for sequencing was CD4+ T cells from blood, cultured in vitro. The CDR3 DNA reads TGTGCCACCAGTCTGAACACTGAAGCTTTCTTT. Its protein product is CATSLNTEAFF.